Listed below are T cell receptor beta chains from one sample, sequenced in a study of T cells in Graves' hyperthyroidism and ophthalmopathy. MiXCR was run by TCRdb on the multiplex PCR reads, yielding one entry per CDR3 protein. The sample holds 700,000 or so distinct CDR3 sequences, roughly 14% seen once. The sequenced sample consisted of blood. The receptors were gathered from a woman aged 50 to 60 with Graves' ophthalmopathy. CDR3s include the opening cysteine and the closing phenylalanine or tryptophan. A D gene is named only where the DNA matches it firmly. Clone size, where shown, is once, few, many, or a class for clones that have expanded.

J gene: TRBJ2-7; D gene: NA; clone size: many; V gene: TRBV7-8; CDR3 DNA: TGTGCCAGCAGCTTAGTCGGAACTACCTACGAGCAGTACTTC; CDR3 protein: CASSLVGTTYEQYF
J gene: TRBJ2-1; D gene: TRBD2; clone size: few; V gene: TRBV28; CDR3 DNA: TGTGCCAGCAGTTTAGGGCGGGGGGCGTACGATGAGCAGTTCTTC; CDR3 protein: CASSLGRGAYDEQFF
J gene: TRBJ2-5; D gene: TRBD2; clone size: many; V gene: TRBV7-3; CDR3 DNA: TGTGCCAGCAGCCCAGCGGGAGCAAAGACCCAGTACTTC; CDR3 protein: CASSPAGAKTQYF
J gene: TRBJ1-5; D gene: TRBD1; clone size: many; V gene: TRBV28; CDR3 DNA: TGTGCCAGCAGTTTACGGGGACAGGGGATTTGGAATCAGCCCCAGCATTTT; CDR3 protein: CASSLRGQGIWNQPQHF
J gene: TRBJ2-3; D gene: NA; clone size: many; V gene: TRBV11-2; CDR3 DNA: TGTGCCAGCAGCTACAACTCGCAGTACACAGATACGCAGTATTTT; CDR3 protein: CASSYNSQYTDTQYF
J gene: TRBJ2-3; D gene: NA; clone size: few; V gene: TRBV27; CDR3 DNA: TGTGCCAGCAGTGCAACGGGCACAAGGGATACGCAGTATTTT; CDR3 protein: CASSATGTRDTQYF
J gene: TRBJ1-1; D gene: NA; clone size: few; V gene: TRBV13; CDR3 DNA: TGTGCCAGCAGCTTCGAGGCTGGGGATATCGCTGAAGCTTTCTTT; CDR3 protein: CASSFEAGDIAEAFF
J gene: TRBJ1-1; D gene: NA; clone size: few; V gene: TRBV12-3/TRBV12-4; CDR3 DNA: TGTGCCAGCAGCCCCAACCCCGGCGGAAGGACTGAAGCTTTCTTT; CDR3 protein: CASSPNPGGRTEAFF
J gene: TRBJ2-1; D gene: TRBD1; clone size: many; V gene: TRBV18; CDR3 DNA: TGTGCCAGCTCACCGGGACAGCGCAATGAGCAGTTCTTC; CDR3 protein: CASSPGQRNEQFF
J gene: TRBJ2-3; D gene: TRBD1; clone size: few; V gene: TRBV20-1; CDR3 DNA: TGCAGTGCCCGGGACAGGCAGCGCTCAGATACGCAGTATTTT; CDR3 protein: CSARDRQRSDTQYF
J gene: TRBJ2-1; D gene: TRBD2; clone size: NA; V gene: TRBV5-8; CDR3 DNA: TGTGCCAGCAGCTTAGGGCTAGCGGGAGTTTATGAGCAGTTCTTC; CDR3 protein: CASSLGLAGVYEQFF
J gene: TRBJ2-1; D gene: TRBD2; clone size: few; V gene: TRBV6-2/TRBV6-3; CDR3 DNA: TGTGCCAGCAAGGGACTAAACAATGGGCAGTTCTTC; CDR3 protein: CASKGLNNGQFF
J gene: TRBJ2-1; D gene: NA; clone size: many; V gene: TRBV3-1; CDR3 DNA: TGTGCCAGCAGCCAAGAACGGGCGCAGACCTACAATGAGCAGTTCTTC; CDR3 protein: CASSQERAQTYNEQFF
J gene: TRBJ1-6; D gene: NA; clone size: few; V gene: TRBV6-6; CDR3 DNA: TGTGCCAGCAGTTACCAAGACAGTGATTCACCCCTCCACTTT; CDR3 protein: CASSYQDSDSPLHF
J gene: TRBJ1-2; D gene: NA; clone size: NA; V gene: TRBV6-1; CDR3 DNA: TGTGCCAGCAGTGAATTGGGGTATTTAGACTATGGCTACACCTTC; CDR3 protein: CASSELGYLDYGYTF
J gene: TRBJ2-7; D gene: NA; clone size: NA; V gene: TRBV25-1; CDR3 DNA: TGTGCCAGCAGTGAAAGACAGGATCCCTCCTACGAGCAGTACTTC; CDR3 protein: CASSERQDPSYEQYF
J gene: TRBJ2-2; D gene: NA; clone size: many; V gene: TRBV11-2; CDR3 DNA: TGTGCCAGCAGCCGACACCCCGCGGGATACGCGAACACCGGGGAGCTGTTTTTT; CDR3 protein: CASSRHPAGYANTGELFF
J gene: TRBJ2-7; D gene: TRBD2; clone size: NA; V gene: TRBV28; CDR3 DNA: TGTGCCAGCAGTTTGATGGCGGGAGGGCCCTCCTACGAGCAGTACTTC; CDR3 protein: CASSLMAGGPSYEQYF
J gene: TRBJ2-1; D gene: NA; clone size: NA; V gene: TRBV29-1; CDR3 DNA: TGCAGCGCCGCGCGGACAGACACATACAATGAGCAGTTCTTC; CDR3 protein: CSAARTDTYNEQFF
J gene: TRBJ2-1; D gene: NA; clone size: NA; V gene: TRBV12-3/TRBV12-4; CDR3 DNA: TGTGCCAGCATCTCACAGGGGGTCGGGCGGGAGGAACGGGATGAGCAGTTCTTC; CDR3 protein: CASISQGVGREERDEQFF
J gene: TRBJ2-5; D gene: NA; clone size: many; V gene: TRBV6-2/TRBV6-3; CDR3 DNA: TGTGCCAGCAGGGATCCCGGGCGAGAGACCCAGTACTTC; CDR3 protein: CASRDPGRETQYF
J gene: TRBJ2-5; D gene: NA; clone size: many; V gene: TRBV6-5; CDR3 DNA: TGTGCCAGCAGTTACTTTCTGGGGGCGCGGGTAAAGACCCAGTACTTC; CDR3 protein: CASSYFLGARVKTQYF
J gene: TRBJ1-6; D gene: TRBD1; clone size: many; V gene: TRBV18; CDR3 DNA: TGTGCCAGCTCAACGAAGACAGGGTCGTATAATTCACCCCTCCACTTT; CDR3 protein: CASSTKTGSYNSPLHF
J gene: TRBJ1-2; D gene: TRBD1; clone size: many; V gene: TRBV7-2; CDR3 DNA: TGTGCCAGCAGCTCAGCGGGACAGGGGGCTAGGGGCTACACCTTC; CDR3 protein: CASSSAGQGARGYTF
J gene: TRBJ2-2; D gene: NA; clone size: few; V gene: TRBV20-1; CDR3 DNA: TGCAGTGCTTCCGGATCCCCGGGCACCGGGGAGCTGTTTTTT; CDR3 protein: CSASGSPGTGELFF
J gene: TRBJ2-1; D gene: TRBD2; clone size: NA; V gene: TRBV6-2/TRBV6-3; CDR3 DNA: TGTGCCAGCAGGACTAGCAACAATGAGCAGTTCTTC; CDR3 protein: CASRTSNNEQFF
J gene: TRBJ1-2; D gene: NA; clone size: many; V gene: TRBV28; CDR3 DNA: TGTGCCAGCAGTTTTCCGGGGTTTGATGGCTACACCTTC; CDR3 protein: CASSFPGFDGYTF
J gene: TRBJ2-2; D gene: NA; clone size: NA; V gene: TRBV10-3; CDR3 DNA: TGTGCCATCAGTGAGATAGCGGTCCACACCGGGGAGCTGTTTTTT; CDR3 protein: CAISEIAVHTGELFF
J gene: TRBJ1-5; D gene: TRBD1; clone size: NA; V gene: TRBV2; CDR3 DNA: TGTGCCACCCTGAAGGGGCTGGACAGGGCAAATCAGCCCCAGCATTTT; CDR3 protein: CATLKGLDRANQPQHF
J gene: TRBJ1-1; D gene: NA; clone size: many; V gene: TRBV10-3; CDR3 DNA: TGTGCCATCTCCCCCTTGTCGGAGAACACTGAAGCTTTCTTT; CDR3 protein: CAISPLSENTEAFF
J gene: TRBJ2-1; D gene: NA; clone size: few; V gene: TRBV6-1; CDR3 DNA: TGTGCCAGCAGTGAGGTAGCGATGAGCTTCTACAATGAGCAGTTCTTC; CDR3 protein: CASSEVAMSFYNEQFF
J gene: TRBJ2-5; D gene: NA; clone size: NA; V gene: TRBV14; CDR3 DNA: TGTGCCAGCAGCCAAGGCGGTAGCAAGTTAGAGACCCAGTACTTC; CDR3 protein: CASSQGGSKLETQYF
J gene: TRBJ2-2; D gene: NA; clone size: few; V gene: TRBV27; CDR3 DNA: TGTGCCAGCAGTTTATCAGGCCGAACGAACACCGGGGAGCTGTTTTTT; CDR3 protein: CASSLSGRTNTGELFF
J gene: TRBJ2-5; D gene: TRBD2; clone size: few; V gene: TRBV10-2; CDR3 DNA: TGCGCCAGCAGTGGAGGACTAGTCGGTCAAGAGACCCAGTACTTC; CDR3 protein: CASSGGLVGQETQYF
J gene: TRBJ2-1; D gene: NA; clone size: many; V gene: TRBV7-9; CDR3 DNA: TGTGCCAGCAGCTTAGGGGACATTCTTGAGCAGTTCTTC; CDR3 protein: CASSLGDILEQFF
J gene: TRBJ1-1; D gene: NA; clone size: NA; V gene: TRBV19; CDR3 DNA: TGTGCCAGTAGTAGACGGACTTTGAACACTGAAGCTTTCTTT; CDR3 protein: CASSRRTLNTEAFF
J gene: TRBJ2-1; D gene: NA; clone size: NA; V gene: TRBV6-2/TRBV6-3; CDR3 DNA: TGTGCCAGCAGTTACTCGGACAAGGGCCCGATACGGTTCTTC; CDR3 protein: CASSYSDKGPIRFF
J gene: TRBJ2-7; D gene: TRBD2; clone size: many; V gene: TRBV11-2; CDR3 DNA: TGTGCCAGCAGCTTACCGGGACTAGCGGGAAAAGGGGGCTCCTACGAGCAGTACTTC; CDR3 protein: CASSLPGLAGKGGSYEQYF
J gene: TRBJ1-1; D gene: NA; clone size: many; V gene: TRBV20-1; CDR3 DNA: TGCAGTGCTAGAAAAGTAGGGAGCACTGAAGCTTTCTTT; CDR3 protein: CSARKVGSTEAFF
J gene: TRBJ2-5; D gene: NA; clone size: NA; V gene: TRBV6-2/TRBV6-3; CDR3 DNA: TGTGCCAGCAGTTACAGGCCGCACCAACCTTACCAAGAGACCCAGTACTTC; CDR3 protein: CASSYRPHQPYQETQYF